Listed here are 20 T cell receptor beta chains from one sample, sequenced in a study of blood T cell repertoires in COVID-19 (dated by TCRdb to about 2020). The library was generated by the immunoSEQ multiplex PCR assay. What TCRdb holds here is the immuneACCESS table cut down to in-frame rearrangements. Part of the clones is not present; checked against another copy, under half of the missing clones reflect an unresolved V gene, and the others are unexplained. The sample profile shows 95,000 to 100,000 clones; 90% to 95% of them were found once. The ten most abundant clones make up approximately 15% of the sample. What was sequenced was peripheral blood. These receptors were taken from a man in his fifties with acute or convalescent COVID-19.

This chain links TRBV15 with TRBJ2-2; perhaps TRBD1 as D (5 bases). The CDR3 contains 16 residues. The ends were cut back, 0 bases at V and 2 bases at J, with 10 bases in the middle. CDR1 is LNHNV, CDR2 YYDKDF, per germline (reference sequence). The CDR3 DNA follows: TGTGCCACCAGCAGAGATCTGACAGCCAACACCGGGGAGCTGTTTTTT. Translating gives CATSRDLTANTGELFF.

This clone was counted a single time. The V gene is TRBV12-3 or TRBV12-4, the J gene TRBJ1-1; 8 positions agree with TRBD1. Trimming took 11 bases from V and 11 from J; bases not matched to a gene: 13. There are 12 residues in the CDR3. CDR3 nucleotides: TGTGCCTCGGGACAGGATTTTGGTTGGGCTTTCTTT. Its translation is CASGQDFGWAFF.

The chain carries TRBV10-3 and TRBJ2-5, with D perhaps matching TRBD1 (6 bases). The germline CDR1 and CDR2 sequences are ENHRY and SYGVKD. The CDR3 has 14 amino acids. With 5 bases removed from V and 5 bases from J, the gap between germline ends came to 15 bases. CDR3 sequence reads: CAISSRGPMETQYF. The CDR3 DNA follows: TGTGCCATCAGTTCCAGGGGCCCGATGGAGACCCAGTACTTC.

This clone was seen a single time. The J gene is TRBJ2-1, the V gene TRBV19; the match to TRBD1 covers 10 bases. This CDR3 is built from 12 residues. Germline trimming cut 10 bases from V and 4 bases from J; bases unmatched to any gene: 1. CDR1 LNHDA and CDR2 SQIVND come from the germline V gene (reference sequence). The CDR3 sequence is CATGQGYNEQFF. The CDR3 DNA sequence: TGTGCCACGGGACAGGGGTACAATGAGCAGTTCTTC.

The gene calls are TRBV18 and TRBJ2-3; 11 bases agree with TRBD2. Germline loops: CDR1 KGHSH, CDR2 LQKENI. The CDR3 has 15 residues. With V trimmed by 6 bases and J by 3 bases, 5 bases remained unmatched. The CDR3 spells CASSATSGGTDTQYF. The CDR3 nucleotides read TGTGCCAGCTCGGCCACTAGCGGGGGAACAGATACGCAGTATTTT.

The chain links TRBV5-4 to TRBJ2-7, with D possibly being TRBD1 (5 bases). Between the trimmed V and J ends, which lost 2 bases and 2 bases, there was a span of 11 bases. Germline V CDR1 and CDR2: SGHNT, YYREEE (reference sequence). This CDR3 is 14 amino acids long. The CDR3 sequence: CASSFQGVTYEQYF. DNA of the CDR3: TGTGCCAGCAGCTTCCAGGGCGTTACCTACGAGCAGTACTTC.

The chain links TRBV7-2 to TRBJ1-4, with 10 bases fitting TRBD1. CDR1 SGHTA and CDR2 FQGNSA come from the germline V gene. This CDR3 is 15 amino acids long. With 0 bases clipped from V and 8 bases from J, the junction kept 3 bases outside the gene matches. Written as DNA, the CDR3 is TGTGCCAGCAGCTTAGCCGGGACAGGGGCGGAAAAACTGTTTTTT. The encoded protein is CASSLAGTGAEKLFF.

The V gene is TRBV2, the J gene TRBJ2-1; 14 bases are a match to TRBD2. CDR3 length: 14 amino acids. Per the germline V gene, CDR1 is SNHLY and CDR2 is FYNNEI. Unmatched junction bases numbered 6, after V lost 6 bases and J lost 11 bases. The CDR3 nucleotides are TGTGCCAGCAGGAAGGGACTAGCGGGGGACCAGCAGTTCTTC. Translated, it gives CASRKGLAGDQQFF.

The CDR3: CASSYSGGDQPQHF. The CDR3 DNA follows: TGTGCCAGCAGTTACTCAGGGGGGGATCAGCCCCAGCATTTT. V gene TRBV6-5 combines with J gene TRBJ1-5; weak D call: TRBD1 (6 bases). Germline V CDR1 and CDR2: MNHEY, SVGAGI. V lost 0 bases to trimming and J lost 5 bases, with 8 bases between them. The CDR3 sequence is 14 residues long.

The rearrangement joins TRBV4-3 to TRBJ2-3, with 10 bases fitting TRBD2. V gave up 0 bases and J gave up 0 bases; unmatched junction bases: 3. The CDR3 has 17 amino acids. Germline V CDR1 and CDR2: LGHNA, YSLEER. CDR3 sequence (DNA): TGCGCCAGCAGCCAAGAACCTAGCGGGGGAAGCACAGATACGCAGTATTTT. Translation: CASSQEPSGGSTDTQYF.

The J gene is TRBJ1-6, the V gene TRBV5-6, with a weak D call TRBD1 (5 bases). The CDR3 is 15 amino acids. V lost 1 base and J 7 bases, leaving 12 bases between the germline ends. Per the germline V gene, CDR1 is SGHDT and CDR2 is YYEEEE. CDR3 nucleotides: TGTGCCAGCAGCTTGCTGAACAGGCCCAATTCACCCCTCCACTTT. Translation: CASSLLNRPNSPLHF.

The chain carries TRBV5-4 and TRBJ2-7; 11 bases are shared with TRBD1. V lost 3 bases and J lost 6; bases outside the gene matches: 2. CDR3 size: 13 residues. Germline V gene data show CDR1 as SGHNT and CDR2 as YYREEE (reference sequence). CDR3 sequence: CASSWDRGAEQYF. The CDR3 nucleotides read TGTGCCAGCAGCTGGGACAGGGGGGCCGAGCAGTACTTC. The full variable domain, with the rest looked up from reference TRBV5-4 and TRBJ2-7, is ETGVTQSPTHLIKTRGQQVTLRCSSQSGHNTVSWYQQALGQGPQFIFQYYREEENGRGNFPPRFSGLQFPNYSSELNVNALELDDSALYLCASSWDRGAEQYFGPGTRLTVT.

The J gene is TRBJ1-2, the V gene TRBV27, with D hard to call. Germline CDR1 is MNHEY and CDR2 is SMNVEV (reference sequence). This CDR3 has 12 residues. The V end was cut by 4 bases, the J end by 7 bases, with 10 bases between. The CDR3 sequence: CASSSGVGGYTF. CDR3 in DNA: TGTGCCAGCAGTTCCGGGGTGGGTGGCTACACCTTC.

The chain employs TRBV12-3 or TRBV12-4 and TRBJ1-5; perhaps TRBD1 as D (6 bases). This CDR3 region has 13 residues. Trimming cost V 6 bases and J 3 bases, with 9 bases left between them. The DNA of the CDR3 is TGTGCCAGCAGGACAGGACTCAATCAGCCCCAGCATTTT. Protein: CASRTGLNQPQHF.

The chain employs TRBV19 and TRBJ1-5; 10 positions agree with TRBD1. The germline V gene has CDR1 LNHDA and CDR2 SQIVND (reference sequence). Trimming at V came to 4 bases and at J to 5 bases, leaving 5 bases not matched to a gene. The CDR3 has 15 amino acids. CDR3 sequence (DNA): TGTGCCAGTAGTAGACAGGGGGCTTCGGATCAGCCCCAGCATTTT. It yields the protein CASSRQGASDQPQHF.

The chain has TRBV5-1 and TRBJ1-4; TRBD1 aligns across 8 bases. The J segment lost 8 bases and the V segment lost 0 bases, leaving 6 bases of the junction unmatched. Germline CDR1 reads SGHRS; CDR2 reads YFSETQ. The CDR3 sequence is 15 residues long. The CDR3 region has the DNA TGCGCCAGCAGCTTGGGGACAGGGCGAGGCGAAAAACTGTTTTTT. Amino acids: CASSLGTGRGEKLFF.

CDR3 sequence: CASRPTRDISRDTQYF. CDR3 in DNA: TGTGCCAGCAGACCGACTCGGGACATCAGTAGGGATACGCAGTATTTT. The V call is TRBV28, the J call TRBJ2-3; maybe TRBD1 (6 bases). The ends were cut back, 6 bases at V and 6 bases at J, with 22 bases in the middle. This CDR3 comprises 16 residues. Germline loops: CDR1 MDHEN, CDR2 SYDVKM.

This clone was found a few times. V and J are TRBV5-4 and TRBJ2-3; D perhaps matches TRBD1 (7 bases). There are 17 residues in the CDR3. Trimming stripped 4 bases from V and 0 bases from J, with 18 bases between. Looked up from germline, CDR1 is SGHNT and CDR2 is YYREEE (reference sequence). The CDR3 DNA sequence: TGTGCCAGCAGCGCGGGACAGAACAAACCTAGCACAGATACGCAGTATTTT. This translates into CASSAGQNKPSTDTQYF. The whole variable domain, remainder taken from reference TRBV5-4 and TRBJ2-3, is ETGVTQSPTHLIKTRGQQVTLRCSSQSGHNTVSWYQQALGQGPQFIFQYYREEENGRGNFPPRFSGLQFPNYSSELNVNALELDDSALYLCASSAGQNKPSTDTQYFGPGTRLTVL.

CDR3 bases: TGTGCCAGCGGACTCACGAACACCGGGGAGCTGTTTTTT. Translation: CASGLTNTGELFF. The chain carries TRBV19 and TRBJ2-2; D perhaps matches TRBD2 (5 bases). Germline V gene lookup returns CDR1 LNHDA and CDR2 SQIVND (reference sequence). This CDR3 has 13 amino acids. V was clipped by 9 bases and J by 0 bases, with 8 bases between them.

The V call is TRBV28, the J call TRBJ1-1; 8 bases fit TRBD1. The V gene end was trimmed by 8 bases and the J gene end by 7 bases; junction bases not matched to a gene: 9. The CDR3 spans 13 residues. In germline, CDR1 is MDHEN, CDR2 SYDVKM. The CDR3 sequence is CASDRSQGVEAFF. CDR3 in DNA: TGTGCCAGCGATCGATCACAGGGGGTTGAAGCTTTCTTT.